The rows below give T cell receptor beta chains drawn from one sample of a study of T cell changes during pregnancy in multiple sclerosis. The data were produced by immunoSEQ multiplex PCR, yet TCRdb's version contains in-frame clones alone and is incomplete. Among about 68,000 clones listed, about 89% were seen once. Sequenced material: peripheral blood, taken in the second trimester of pregnancy. These receptors all stem from a female donor with multiple sclerosis, enrolled in a pregnancy study. The CDR3 runs from the conserved cysteine through the conserved F or W. Fields, in order: V gene, CDR3 length, D gene, CDR3 protein. The D gene is left open where the match is weak.

>TRBV7-9|16|NA
CASSLDRRGGTDTQYF
>TRBV6-6|12|NA
CAGSGEGDTQYF
>TRBV19|12|TRBD1
CARDDRAYEQYF
>TRBV2|13|NA
CASSLQGGEKLFF
>TRBV9|12|NA
CASSVGAETQYF
>TRBV7-9|15|NA
CASSLAGGPTDTQYF
>TRBV19|13|TRBD1
CASSRGQRDEQFF
>TRBV5-6|13|NA
CASSFHRNQPQHF
>TRBV2|10|NA
CASRRRTQYF
>TRBV18|15|NA
CASSPFRQSGNTIYF
>TRBV7-3|14|TRBD1
CASSRQQGIYEQYF
>TRBV11-2|13|NA
CASSLRDAAGYTF
>TRBV27|15|TRBD2
CASSSTSGSTDTQYF
>TRBV7-9|14|NA
CASSPGIMNTEAFF
>TRBV11-1|17|TRBD1
CASSDRDRGLSDYGYTF
>TRBV29-1|16|TRBD1
CSVAGTGDSSGNTIYF
>TRBV20-1|10|TRBD1
CSATGGHKYF
>TRBV9|16|TRBD2
CASSTSGGLSYNEQFF
>TRBV7-9|13|NA
CASSLGAVTEAFF
>TRBV19|18|NA
CASMGTWRVNFMNTEAFF
>TRBV5-8|14|NA
CASSLRGKNTEAFF
>TRBV7-2|17|NA
CASSLAQAGELSYEQYF
>TRBV7-2|14|TRBD1
CASKRGTASYGYTF
>TRBV29-1|12|TRBD2
CSVWEGSYEQYF
>TRBV2|13|NA
CATSRQSNTEAFF
>TRBV9|15|NA
CASSVSQGSRTEAFF
>TRBV2|15|TRBD1
CASRVRDRGGYEQYF
>TRBV19|12|TRBD1
CASSTGGETQYF
>TRBV25-1|17|NA
CASRTPGRPGVGSPLHF
>TRBV14|16|TRBD1
CASSRTGGLGDTEAFF
>TRBV13|16|NA
CASSLSGNRVGETQYF
>TRBV5-6|16|TRBD2
CASSLVPTSGAGELFF
>TRBV6-5|13|NA
CASRIPGGPGYTF
>TRBV7-6|18|NA
CASSPRGGQGFLNTEAFF
>TRBV7-2|13|NA
CASSRRGSGEQYF
>TRBV9|16|NA
CASSPRGGAGRDTQYF
>TRBV9|19|NA
CASSVSGTGRVLSGNTIYF
>TRBV7-2|15|NA
CASSLVLGRGTEAFF
>TRBV4-2|14|NA
CASSQAGGDQPQHF
>TRBV7-2|12|NA
CASSPLGGGYTF
>TRBV6-6|15|NA
CASSYSGALGTEAFF
>TRBV7-3|13|TRBD1
CASSPGQGQEQYF
>TRBV4-1|15|NA
CASSQVQGTDTEAFF
>TRBV4-2|16|TRBD1
CASSQPSTDRAHGYTF
>TRBV5-4|15|TRBD1
CASSRTQGAQETQYF
>TRBV30|15|TRBD1
CAWSVGQGSGNTIYF
>TRBV4-3|14|TRBD1
CASSGQGRREKLFF
>TRBV25-1|15|TRBD1
CASRGVGQGNSPLHF
>TRBV9|14|TRBD2
CASSAATSRAEQYF
>TRBV6-1|13|NA
CASKGEKGQPQHF
>TRBV13|16|TRBD2
CASSIISGGVFNEQFF
>TRBV15|18|NA
CATSSLVGVGVPNYGYTF
>TRBV29-1|13|NA
CSVDQGNTGELFF
>TRBV25-1|16|TRBD2
CASRGSVTSGGHEQYF
>TRBV10-3|18|TRBD1
CAIRPRTGDYSGANVLTF